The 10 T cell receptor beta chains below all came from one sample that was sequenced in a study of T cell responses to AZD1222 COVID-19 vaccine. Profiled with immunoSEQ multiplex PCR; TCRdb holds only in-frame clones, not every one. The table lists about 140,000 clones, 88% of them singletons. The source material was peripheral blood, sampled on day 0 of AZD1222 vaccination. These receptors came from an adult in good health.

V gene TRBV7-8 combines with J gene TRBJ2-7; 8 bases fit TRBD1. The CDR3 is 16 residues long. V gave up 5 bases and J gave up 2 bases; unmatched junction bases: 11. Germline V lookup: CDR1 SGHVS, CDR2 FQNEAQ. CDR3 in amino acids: CASSPRQGKLTYEQYF. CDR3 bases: TGTGCCAGCAGCCCCAGACAGGGGAAACTTACCTACGAGCAGTACTTC.

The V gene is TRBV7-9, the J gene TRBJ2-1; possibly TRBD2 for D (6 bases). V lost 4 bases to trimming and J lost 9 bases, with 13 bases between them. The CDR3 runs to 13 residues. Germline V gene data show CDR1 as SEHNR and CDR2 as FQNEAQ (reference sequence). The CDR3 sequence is CASSSAGIPEQFF. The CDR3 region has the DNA TGTGCCAGCAGCTCCGCGGGAATTCCTGAGCAGTTCTTC.

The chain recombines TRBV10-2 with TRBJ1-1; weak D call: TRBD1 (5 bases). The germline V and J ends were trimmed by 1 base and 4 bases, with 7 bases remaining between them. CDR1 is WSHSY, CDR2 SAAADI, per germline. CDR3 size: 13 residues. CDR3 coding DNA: TGCGCCAGCAGTGAGTTTGGGGCCACTGAAGCTTTCTTT. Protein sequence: CASSEFGATEAFF.

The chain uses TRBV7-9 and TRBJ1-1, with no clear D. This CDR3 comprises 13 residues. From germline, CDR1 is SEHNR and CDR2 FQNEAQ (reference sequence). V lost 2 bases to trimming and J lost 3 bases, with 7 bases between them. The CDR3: CASSLLIDTEAFF. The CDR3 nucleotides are TGTGCCAGCAGCTTATTAATCGACACTGAAGCTTTCTTT.

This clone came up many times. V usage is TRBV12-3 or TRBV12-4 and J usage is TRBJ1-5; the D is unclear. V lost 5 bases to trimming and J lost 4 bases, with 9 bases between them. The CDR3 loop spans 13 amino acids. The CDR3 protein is CASSGARNQPQHF. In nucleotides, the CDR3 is TGTGCCAGCAGTGGTGCCAGGAATCAGCCCCAGCATTTT.

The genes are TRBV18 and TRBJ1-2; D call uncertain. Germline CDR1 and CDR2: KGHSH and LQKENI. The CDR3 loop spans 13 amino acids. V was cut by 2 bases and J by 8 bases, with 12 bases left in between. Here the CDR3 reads CASSPTAQSGYTF. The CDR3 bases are TGTGCCAGCTCACCAACGGCCCAGTCAGGCTACACCTTC.

The CDR3 DNA follows: TGTGCCAGCAGAAAGGGTTGGAACACTGAAGCTTTCTTT. As protein: CASRKGWNTEAFF. The chain couples TRBV12-3 or TRBV12-4 to TRBJ1-1; no clear D. CDR3 length equals 13 residues. Trimming took 6 bases from V and 1 from J, leaving 9 bases between them.

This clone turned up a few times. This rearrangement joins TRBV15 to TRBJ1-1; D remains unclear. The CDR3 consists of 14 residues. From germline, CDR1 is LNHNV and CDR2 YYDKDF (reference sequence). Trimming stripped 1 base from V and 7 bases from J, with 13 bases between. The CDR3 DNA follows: TGTGCCACCAGCAGAGGTCTAGAGGCAGGTGAAGCTTTCTTT. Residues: CATSRGLEAGEAFF.

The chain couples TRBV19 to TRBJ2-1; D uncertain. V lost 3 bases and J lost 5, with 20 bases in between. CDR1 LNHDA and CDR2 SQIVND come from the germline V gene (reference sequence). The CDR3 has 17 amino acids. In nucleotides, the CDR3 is TGTGCCAGTAGTATTTTCCCTGATTCCGGCGCTAACAATGAGCAGTTCTTC. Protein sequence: CASSIFPDSGANNEQFF.

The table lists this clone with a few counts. Here the CDR3 reads CASSSRLINSYEQYF. Written as DNA, the CDR3 is TGTGCCAGCAGTTCCCGACTCATTAACTCCTACGAGCAGTACTTC. The chain uses TRBV6-2 or TRBV6-3 and TRBJ2-7; the D is unclear. CDR1 is MNHEY, CDR2 SVGEGT, per germline. The V gene lost 4 bases and the J gene lost 0 bases, with 13 bases spanning the gap. The CDR3 sequence is 15 residues long.